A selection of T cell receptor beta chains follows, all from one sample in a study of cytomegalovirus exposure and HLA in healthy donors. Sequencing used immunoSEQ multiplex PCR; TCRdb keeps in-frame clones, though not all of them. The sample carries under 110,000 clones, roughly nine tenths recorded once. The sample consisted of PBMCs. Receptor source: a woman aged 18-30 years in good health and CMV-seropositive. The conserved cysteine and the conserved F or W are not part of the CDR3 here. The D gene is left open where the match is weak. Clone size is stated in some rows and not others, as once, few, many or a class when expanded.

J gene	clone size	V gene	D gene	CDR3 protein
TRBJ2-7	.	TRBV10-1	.	ASSDTGVGEQY
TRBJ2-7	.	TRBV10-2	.	ASSGDTYEQY
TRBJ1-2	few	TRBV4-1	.	ASSQPIYREPGYT
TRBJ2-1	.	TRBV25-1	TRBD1	ASSASRQGDEQF
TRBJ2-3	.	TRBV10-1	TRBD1	ALRGPADTQY
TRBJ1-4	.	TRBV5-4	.	ASSPRGPNEKLF
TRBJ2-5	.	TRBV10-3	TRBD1	AISESEGQGTETQY
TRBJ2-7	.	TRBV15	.	ATSARTEGFYEQY
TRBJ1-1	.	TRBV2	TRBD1	ASRQGAGNTEAF
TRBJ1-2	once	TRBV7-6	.	ASSSLVDPRGGAVSYGYT
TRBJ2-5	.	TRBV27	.	ASIDGGRKTQY
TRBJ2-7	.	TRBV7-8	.	ASSFGYRDAYEQY
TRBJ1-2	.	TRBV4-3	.	ASSQVSRYGYT
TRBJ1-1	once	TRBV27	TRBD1	ASSPRTGWNTEAF
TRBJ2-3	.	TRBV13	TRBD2	ASSDPSGYTDTQY
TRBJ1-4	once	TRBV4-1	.	ASSQTPWTSNEKLF
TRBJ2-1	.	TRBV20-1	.	SASYEQF
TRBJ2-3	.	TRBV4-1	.	ASSQDEVGWQGTDTQY
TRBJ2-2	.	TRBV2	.	ASSDSGQPNTGELF
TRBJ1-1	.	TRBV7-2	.	ASSLRGGSTEAF
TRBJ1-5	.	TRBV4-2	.	ASSQDGYQQPQH
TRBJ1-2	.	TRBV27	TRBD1	ASSLRPDRGHGYT
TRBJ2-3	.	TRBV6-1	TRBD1	ASSEGGDRGADTQY
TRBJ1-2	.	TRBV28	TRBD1	ASSFAGGYYGYT
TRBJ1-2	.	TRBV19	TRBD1	ASSPTGDYGYT
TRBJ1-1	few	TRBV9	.	ASSVDRNTEAF
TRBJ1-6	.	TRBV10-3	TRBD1	AISESGTGGFSPLH
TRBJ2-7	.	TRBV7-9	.	ASSLARQGHEQY
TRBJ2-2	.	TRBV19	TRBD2	ASSPLAGPGGELF